This is a list of T cell receptor beta chains from one sample in a study of blood T cell repertoires in COVID-19. Assay: immunoSEQ multiplex PCR; the TCRdb copy retains only in-frame clones and omits some. Among a few hundred thousand clones listed, roughly 80% were seen once. The sample consisted of peripheral blood. The receptors derive from a woman aged 80 or over with COVID-19, enrolled during active disease. The CDR3 runs from the conserved cysteine through the conserved F or W. D genes are given only for firm matches. Part of the rows lack a size; the others show once, few, many or a class for expanded clones.

V	size	length	D	J	DNA	CDR3
TRBV29-1	-	11	-	TRBJ1-1	TGCAGCGCTATAACCCGGACTGAAGCTTTCTTT	CSAITRTEAFF
TRBV7-8	-	18	-	TRBJ1-2	TGTGCCAGCAGCCCTAGTGGAGCAGCCCCTTTAGAATTCTATGGCTACACCTTC	CASSPSGAAPLEFYGYTF
TRBV14	-	12	-	TRBJ1-1	TGTGCCAGCAGCCAAGATGCAGGCAGGGCTTTCTTT	CASSQDAGRAFF
TRBV6-5	-	14	-	TRBJ1-1	TGTGCCAGCACCCCGTCGTTCTCGAGGACTGAAGCTTTCTTT	CASTPSFSRTEAFF
TRBV11-2	-	14	-	TRBJ2-2	TGTGCCAGCAGTCCCACGGTGGTTACCGGGGAGCTGTTTTTT	CASSPTVVTGELFF
TRBV6-5	-	14	-	TRBJ2-3	TGTGCCAGCAGTCCAGGGATATACACAGATACGCAGTATTTT	CASSPGIYTDTQYF
TRBV30	-	14	TRBD1	TRBJ1-1	TGTGCCTGGAGTTTAGGGACAGGGGGCTCTGAAGCTTTCTTT	CAWSLGTGGSEAFF
TRBV7-9	-	13	TRBD1	TRBJ2-7	TGTGCCAGCAGTTCACAGGGGATCTACGAGCAGTACTTC	CASSSQGIYEQYF
TRBV6-1	once	12	-	TRBJ2-3	TGTGCCAGCAGTGACCGGGGTGCGAGGCAGTATTTT	CASSDRGARQYF
TRBV14	-	17	TRBD2	TRBJ2-1	TGTGCCAGCAGTCATTTGAGGACTAGCGGGGTGCCTCTTGAGCAGTTCTTC	CASSHLRTSGVPLEQFF
TRBV18	-	14	TRBD1	TRBJ1-2	TGTGCCAGCTCACTCAAACAGGGGGCAGATGGCTACACCTTC	CASSLKQGADGYTF
TRBV28	-	15	TRBD1	TRBJ1-4	TGTGCCAGCAGTCCGTCGGCCGGGACAGATGAAAAACTGTTTTTT	CASSPSAGTDEKLFF
TRBV19	-	15	-	TRBJ1-3	TGTGCCAGTAGCCTCGGAGCTCTTCCTGGAAACACCATATATTTT	CASSLGALPGNTIYF
TRBV10-3	once	14	-	TRBJ1-1	TGTGCCATCACCCTTGGCAGGGAGGGCACTGAAGCTTTCTTT	CAITLGREGTEAFF
TRBV19	-	15	-	TRBJ1-1	TGTGCCAGTAGCTCCAGGGTAGGGGAAAACACTGAAGCTTTCTTT	CASSSRVGENTEAFF
TRBV5-1	-	15	-	TRBJ2-1	TGCGCCAGCTGCTTCACGGAGAGCTCCTACAATGAGCAGTTCTTC	CASCFTESSYNEQFF
TRBV5-4	few	15	TRBD2	TRBJ2-3	TGTGCCAGCAGCCACCCTAGCGGGGGCACAGATACGCAGTATTTT	CASSHPSGGTDTQYF
TRBV18	-	14	-	TRBJ2-3	TGTGCCAGCTCACCTGGGGCGACGGGAGATACGCAGTATTTT	CASSPGATGDTQYF
TRBV18	-	19	-	TRBJ1-3	TGTGCCAGCTCACCACCCGGACAGATGGTCGGGCCTTCTGGAAACACCATATATTTT	CASSPPGQMVGPSGNTIYF
TRBV7-9	-	14	-	TRBJ1-4	TGTGCCAGCAGCTTTGCGGCAACTAATGAAAAACTGTTTTTT	CASSFAATNEKLFF
TRBV5-8	few	15	-	TRBJ2-7	TGTGCCAGCAGCTTGCCCCAGCAGGGCTGGTACGAGCAGTACTTC	CASSLPQQGWYEQYF
TRBV6-5	few	14	TRBD1	TRBJ1-1	TGTGCCAGCAGCCCAGGGGGCCTGAACACTGAAGCTTTCTTT	CASSPGGLNTEAFF
TRBV4-1	-	17	TRBD2	TRBJ2-5	TGCGCCAGCAGCCAAGGTTTTTACGGGGGGGCCGAAGAGACCCAGTACTTC	CASSQGFYGGAEETQYF
TRBV6-5	-	14	-	TRBJ1-2	TGTGCCAGCAGTTTGGACAGCGGGGTCTATGGCTACACCTTC	CASSLDSGVYGYTF
TRBV4-3	-	17	-	TRBJ1-5	TGCGCCAGCAGCCAAGGCCGGGAGGGAAATTTGGGTCAGCCCCAGCATTTT	CASSQGREGNLGQPQHF
TRBV6-5	-	16	-	TRBJ1-6	TGTGCCAGCAGTTACTCTCCGGGGGGGCGAAATTCACCCCTCCACTTT	CASSYSPGGRNSPLHF
TRBV3-1/TRBV3-2	-	16	TRBD1	TRBJ1-6	TGTGCCAGCAGCCAAGGGGCCGGGACAGTAAATTCACCCCTCCACTTT	CASSQGAGTVNSPLHF
TRBV5-1	-	16	-	TRBJ1-4	TGCGCCAGCAGCAGGACAGACCTTTCAACTAATGAAAAACTGTTTTTT	CASSRTDLSTNEKLFF
TRBV4-1	-	16	TRBD1	TRBJ1-2	TGCGCCAGCAGCCAAGCAATTGGACAGGGGGGCTATGGCTACACCTTC	CASSQAIGQGGYGYTF
TRBV19	-	15	TRBD1	TRBJ1-5	TGTGCCAGTAGTGTCCGGGACAGGGGGAATCAGCCCCAGCATTTT	CASSVRDRGNQPQHF
TRBV20-1	-	11	-	TRBJ1-4	TGCAGTGCTAGAGTGGAGGAAAAACTGTTTTTT	CSARVEEKLFF
TRBV7-9	-	15	-	TRBJ2-5	TGTGCCAGCAGCTTAGAGGGGGGGCCTCAAGAGACCCAGTACTTC	CASSLEGGPQETQYF
TRBV2	-	12	-	TRBJ1-5	TGTGCCAGCAGACGGAGCAATCAGCCCCAGCATTTT	CASRRSNQPQHF
TRBV19	-	12	TRBD2	TRBJ2-5	TGTGCCAGTAGTATTGGCGGGGGGGGCCAGTACTTC	CASSIGGGGQYF
TRBV7-2	-	17	TRBD2	TRBJ2-1	TGTGCCAGCAGCCCTAGCGGGCGTGTGAGCTCCTACAATGAGCAGTTCTTC	CASSPSGRVSSYNEQFF
TRBV2	-	14	-	TRBJ1-1	TGTGCCAGCAGTATCTCAGGCCAGCTCACTGAAGCTTTCTTT	CASSISGQLTEAFF
TRBV10-3	-	13	-	TRBJ1-1	TGTGCCATCTCGTCACAGATAAACACTGAAGCTTTCTTT	CAISSQINTEAFF
TRBV7-3	-	15	-	TRBJ2-1	TGTGCCAGCAGCCTACCGGGACTCGCGTACAATGAGCAGTTCTTC	CASSLPGLAYNEQFF
TRBV7-6	-	15	-	TRBJ1-3	TGTGCCAGCAGCTTATTTGCAGGCCTTGGAAACACCATATATTTT	CASSLFAGLGNTIYF
TRBV5-6	-	18	-	TRBJ2-1	TGTGCCAGCAGCTCGCCCCAGCGCGGGCAGGGAGGAGGCAATGAGCAGTTCTTC	CASSSPQRGQGGGNEQFF
TRBV27	once	13	-	TRBJ1-2	TGTGCCAGCAGTTTACTAGGGGCACATGGCTACACCTTC	CASSLLGAHGYTF
TRBV5-1	once	13	-	TRBJ2-7	TGCGCCAGCAGCCCGCAGGGCTCCTACGAGCAGTACTTC	CASSPQGSYEQYF
TRBV28	-	14	-	TRBJ2-6	TGTGCCTCGACCCGGGGTTCTGGGGCCAACGTCCTGACTTTC	CASTRGSGANVLTF
TRBV6-5	-	14	TRBD2	TRBJ2-1	TGTGCCAGCAGGACTAGCGGGGGGCGCAATGAGCAGTTCTTC	CASRTSGGRNEQFF
TRBV5-6	-	17	-	TRBJ2-3	TGTGCCAGCCACCCGAGAGGTTGGTTCGGAAGCACAGATACGCAGTATTTT	CASHPRGWFGSTDTQYF
TRBV28	-	14	-	TRBJ1-1	TGTGCCAGCACAGCTACCCCACTAAACGCTGAAGCTTTCTTT	CASTATPLNAEAFF
TRBV29-1	few	12	-	TRBJ2-5	TGCAGCGCCGGACTCGGAGAGGGGACCCAGTACTTC	CSAGLGEGTQYF
TRBV27	-	16	TRBD1	TRBJ1-6	TGTGCCAGCAGTTTAACTACAGGGGTAACTAATTCACCCCTCCACTTT	CASSLTTGVTNSPLHF
TRBV2	once	14	-	TRBJ1-6	TGTGCCAGCAAAGTAAAGCAGGATAATTCACCCCTCCACTTT	CASKVKQDNSPLHF
TRBV6-5	few	14	-	TRBJ1-2	TGTGCCAGCAGTTCCGGTTCTTTAAACTATGGCTACACCTTC	CASSSGSLNYGYTF
TRBV30	-	15	TRBD1	TRBJ2-7	TGTGCCTGGAGTGGCCGGGACAGGGGCTTCTACGAGCAGTACTTC	CAWSGRDRGFYEQYF
TRBV24-1	-	17	TRBD1	TRBJ2-7	TGTGCCACCAGTGATTTACCGGGACAGGGGAAAAGAAGCGAGCAGTACTTC	CATSDLPGQGKRSEQYF
TRBV10-1	-	15	TRBD1	TRBJ1-1	TGCGCCAGCAGTGAGTCGGCAGGGGGGTACACTGAAGCTTTCTTT	CASSESAGGYTEAFF
TRBV6-5	-	14	-	TRBJ1-2	TGTGCCAGCAGGAACCACGGACAGAACTATGGCTACACCTTC	CASRNHGQNYGYTF
TRBV3-1/TRBV3-2	-	17	TRBD1	TRBJ2-7	TGTGCCAGCAGCCCTCCCCGAGAAGGGGGCTCTTGGTACGAGCAGTACTTC	CASSPPREGGSWYEQYF
TRBV5-4	-	15	-	TRBJ1-4	TGTGCCAGCAGCTCGCAGGACACAACTAATGAAAAACTGTTTTTT	CASSSQDTTNEKLFF
TRBV5-5	-	15	TRBD2	TRBJ2-1	TGTGCCAGCAGCTTAATAGCGGGCCTACAAACGGAGCAGTTCTTC	CASSLIAGLQTEQFF
TRBV10-1	-	19	TRBD2	TRBJ2-5	TGCGCCAGCAGTGAGTCGATCCCGGCTAGCGGGGGGATGCTAGAGACCCAGTACTTC	CASSESIPASGGMLETQYF
TRBV28	-	16	-	TRBJ1-4	TGTGCCAGCAGTTTATCTGGGCCCCTTATAGGTGAAAAACTGTTTTTT	CASSLSGPLIGEKLFF
TRBV28	-	14	-	TRBJ1-1	TGTGCCAGCAGCAACTTGGGAGGAAACACTGAAGCTTTCTTT	CASSNLGGNTEAFF